These T cell receptor beta chains were read from a single sample in a study of cytomegalovirus exposure and HLA in healthy donors. TCRdb's copy holds only in-frame clones and misses some; the assay was immunoSEQ multiplex PCR. The sample has about 160,000 clones; approximately 82% are singletons. Sequenced material: PBMCs. These receptors all come from a male donor in good health and CMV-seropositive. CDR3s include the opening cysteine and the closing phenylalanine or tryptophan. Each record gives: V gene, J gene, clone size, D gene, CDR3 protein, CDR3 DNA. A D gene is named only where the DNA matches it firmly. Expanded clones get a size class; other rows say once, few or many, or leave the size out.

v_gene: TRBV7-9; j_gene: TRBJ2-1; abundance: NA; d_gene: NA; CDR3aa: CASSFPRGNEQFF; CDR3nt: TGTGCCAGCAGCTTTCCCCGGGGGAATGAGCAGTTCTTC
v_gene: TRBV7-6; j_gene: TRBJ2-1; abundance: NA; d_gene: NA; CDR3aa: CASSLAGPIRNEQFF; CDR3nt: TGTGCCAGCAGCTTAGCGGGCCCTATACGCAATGAGCAGTTCTTC
v_gene: TRBV6-5; j_gene: TRBJ1-3; abundance: NA; d_gene: NA; CDR3aa: CASSYSDSEGNTIYF; CDR3nt: TGTGCCAGCAGTTACTCGGACAGTGAGGGAAACACCATATATTTT
v_gene: TRBV30; j_gene: TRBJ2-1; abundance: NA; d_gene: TRBD1; CDR3aa: CAWSATTGQRYNEQFF; CDR3nt: TGTGCCTGGAGTGCAACTACGGGACAGCGCTACAATGAGCAGTTCTTC
v_gene: TRBV5-1; j_gene: TRBJ2-7; abundance: NA; d_gene: TRBD2; CDR3aa: CASSSGTSGGAERF; CDR3nt: TGCGCCAGCAGCTCCGGGACTAGCGGGGGCGCCGAGCGATTC
v_gene: TRBV4-1; j_gene: TRBJ1-4; abundance: NA; d_gene: TRBD1; CDR3aa: CASSQLQGAPEKLFF; CDR3nt: TGCGCCAGCAGCCAGCTACAGGGGGCGCCCGAAAAACTGTTTTTT
v_gene: TRBV15; j_gene: TRBJ1-5; abundance: NA; d_gene: TRBD1; CDR3aa: CATSRETDRVGQPQHF; CDR3nt: TGTGCCACCAGCAGAGAAACCGACAGGGTCGGGCAGCCCCAGCATTTT
v_gene: TRBV20-1; j_gene: TRBJ2-7; abundance: NA; d_gene: NA; CDR3aa: CSASPLYEQYF; CDR3nt: TGCAGTGCTAGTCCCCTCTACGAGCAGTACTTC
v_gene: TRBV19; j_gene: TRBJ1-5; abundance: NA; d_gene: TRBD1; CDR3aa: CASRELDRNNQPQHF; CDR3nt: TGTGCCAGTAGGGAACTGGACAGGAACAATCAGCCCCAGCATTTT
v_gene: TRBV25-1; j_gene: TRBJ2-3; abundance: NA; d_gene: TRBD1; CDR3aa: CASSEYRDSSSTDTQYF; CDR3nt: TGTGCCAGCAGTGAATACCGGGACAGTTCTAGCACAGATACGCAGTATTTT
v_gene: TRBV5-1; j_gene: TRBJ1-5; abundance: NA; d_gene: NA; CDR3aa: CASSLQGMSNQPQHF; CDR3nt: TGCGCCAGCAGCTTGCAGGGGATGAGCAATCAGCCCCAGCATTTT
v_gene: TRBV9; j_gene: TRBJ2-7; abundance: NA; d_gene: NA; CDR3aa: CASSGPSFRGGYEQYF; CDR3nt: TGTGCCAGCAGCGGACCAAGCTTTAGGGGTGGATACGAGCAGTACTTC
v_gene: TRBV9; j_gene: TRBJ2-2; abundance: once; d_gene: TRBD1; CDR3aa: CASSLGTGTTTGELFF; CDR3nt: TGTGCCAGCAGCTTAGGGACAGGGACGACGACCGGGGAGCTGTTTTTT
v_gene: TRBV7-9; j_gene: TRBJ2-7; abundance: few; d_gene: TRBD1; CDR3aa: CASSHFGQASYEQYF; CDR3nt: TGTGCCAGCAGCCATTTCGGACAGGCGAGCTACGAGCAGTACTTC
v_gene: TRBV2; j_gene: TRBJ1-2; abundance: NA; d_gene: TRBD1; CDR3aa: CASRVTTGGLIYTF; CDR3nt: TGTGCCAGCAGGGTTACGACAGGGGGGCTTATTTACACCTTC
v_gene: TRBV7-8; j_gene: TRBJ2-5; abundance: once; d_gene: NA; CDR3aa: CASSGGGGETQYF; CDR3nt: TGTGCCAGCAGTGGGGGAGGGGGTGAGACCCAGTACTTC
v_gene: TRBV5-1; j_gene: TRBJ2-6; abundance: once; d_gene: NA; CDR3aa: CASSLDSSGANGLTF; CDR3nt: TGCGCCAGCAGCTTGGACAGCTCTGGGGCCAACGGCCTGACTTTC
v_gene: TRBV2; j_gene: TRBJ2-3; abundance: NA; d_gene: NA; CDR3aa: CASTFRLATDTQYF; CDR3nt: TGTGCCAGCACCTTCAGATTAGCCACAGATACGCAGTATTTT
v_gene: TRBV7-2; j_gene: TRBJ2-7; abundance: NA; d_gene: TRBD1; CDR3aa: CASSASGQLLYEQYF; CDR3nt: TGTGCCAGCAGCGCATCGGGACAGCTCCTATACGAGCAGTACTTC
v_gene: TRBV7-6; j_gene: TRBJ2-2; abundance: few; d_gene: TRBD1; CDR3aa: CASGQGNTGELFF; CDR3nt: TGTGCCAGCGGACAGGGGAACACCGGGGAGCTGTTTTTT
v_gene: TRBV9; j_gene: TRBJ1-2; abundance: NA; d_gene: TRBD1; CDR3aa: CASSAGTGGRYGYTF; CDR3nt: TGTGCCAGCAGCGCAGGTACAGGGGGAAGATATGGCTACACCTTC
v_gene: TRBV7-8; j_gene: TRBJ1-3; abundance: NA; d_gene: TRBD1; CDR3aa: CASSFGTGAAGNTIYF; CDR3nt: TGTGCCAGCAGCTTCGGGACAGGGGCAGCTGGAAACACCATATATTTT
v_gene: TRBV19; j_gene: TRBJ1-4; abundance: NA; d_gene: TRBD1; CDR3aa: CATSDRGGEKLFF; CDR3nt: TGTGCCACCTCGGACAGGGGAGGAGAAAAACTGTTTTTT
v_gene: TRBV7-9; j_gene: TRBJ2-7; abundance: few; d_gene: NA; CDR3aa: CASSLGGGPGYEQYF; CDR3nt: TGTGCCAGCAGCTTAGGGGGGGGGCCCGGGTACGAGCAGTACTTC
v_gene: TRBV14; j_gene: TRBJ1-6; abundance: NA; d_gene: NA; CDR3aa: CASSPRRSLEGSPLHF; CDR3nt: TGTGCCAGCAGCCCGCGTCGCTCCCTGGAGGGTTCACCCCTCCACTTT
v_gene: TRBV25-1; j_gene: TRBJ1-2; abundance: NA; d_gene: TRBD1; CDR3aa: CASSEPGQGAFGYTF; CDR3nt: TGTGCCAGCAGTGAACCGGGACAGGGGGCTTTTGGCTACACCTTC
v_gene: TRBV29-1; j_gene: TRBJ1-5; abundance: NA; d_gene: NA; CDR3aa: CSVGRIGQPQHF; CDR3nt: TGCAGCGTTGGGAGGATCGGTCAGCCCCAGCATTTT
v_gene: TRBV7-6; j_gene: TRBJ2-3; abundance: NA; d_gene: TRBD2; CDR3aa: CASSGLAGSTDTQYF; CDR3nt: TGTGCCAGCAGCGGTCTAGCGGGGTCGACAGATACGCAGTATTTT
v_gene: TRBV7-9; j_gene: TRBJ1-2; abundance: NA; d_gene: NA; CDR3aa: CASSLGLEYGYTF; CDR3nt: TGTGCCAGCAGCTTAGGACTGGAATATGGCTACACCTTC
v_gene: TRBV9; j_gene: TRBJ2-1; abundance: few; d_gene: NA; CDR3aa: CASSATHAGNEQFF; CDR3nt: TGTGCCAGCAGCGCGACTCATGCCGGGAATGAGCAGTTCTTC
v_gene: TRBV10-1; j_gene: TRBJ2-6; abundance: once; d_gene: NA; CDR3aa: CASGPSGANGLTF; CDR3nt: TGCGCCAGCGGTCCCTCTGGGGCCAACGGCCTGACTTTC
v_gene: TRBV27; j_gene: TRBJ1-1; abundance: NA; d_gene: NA; CDR3aa: CASSSPHIRRMVNTEAFF; CDR3nt: TGTGCCAGCAGTTCCCCCCACATTAGGAGAATGGTGAACACTGAAGCTTTCTTT
v_gene: TRBV5-1; j_gene: TRBJ1-3; abundance: NA; d_gene: NA; CDR3aa: CASSLSGGDGGNTIYF; CDR3nt: TGCGCCAGCAGCTTGAGCGGGGGCGATGGTGGAAACACCATATATTTT
v_gene: TRBV19; j_gene: TRBJ1-1; abundance: NA; d_gene: NA; CDR3aa: CASSRGTMSSTEAFF; CDR3nt: TGTGCCAGTAGTCGAGGCACCATGTCAAGCACTGAAGCTTTCTTT
v_gene: TRBV2; j_gene: TRBJ1-5; abundance: NA; d_gene: NA; CDR3aa: CASSARGPPWQPQHF; CDR3nt: TGTGCCAGCAGTGCCAGGGGTCCTCCCTGGCAGCCCCAGCATTTT
v_gene: TRBV5-1; j_gene: TRBJ2-7; abundance: NA; d_gene: NA; CDR3aa: CASSMTGYEQYF; CDR3nt: TGCGCCAGCAGCATGACAGGCTACGAGCAGTACTTC
v_gene: TRBV27; j_gene: TRBJ1-1; abundance: NA; d_gene: NA; CDR3aa: CASGPGNTEAFF; CDR3nt: TGTGCCAGCGGCCCAGGGAACACTGAAGCTTTCTTT
v_gene: TRBV7-9; j_gene: TRBJ2-1; abundance: few; d_gene: TRBD2; CDR3aa: CASSSMGLAGLLF; CDR3nt: TGTGCCAGCAGCTCGATGGGACTAGCGGGGCTTCTCTTC
v_gene: TRBV11-2; j_gene: TRBJ2-7; abundance: once; d_gene: TRBD1; CDR3aa: CASGQGFHEQYF; CDR3nt: TGTGCCAGTGGACAGGGGTTCCACGAGCAGTACTTC
v_gene: TRBV7-9; j_gene: TRBJ1-2; abundance: NA; d_gene: NA; CDR3aa: CASSLASDYTF; CDR3nt: TGTGCCAGCAGCTTAGCCAGTGACTACACCTTC
v_gene: TRBV4-3; j_gene: TRBJ2-2; abundance: NA; d_gene: NA; CDR3aa: CASSQGGRPTGELFF; CDR3nt: TGCGCCAGCAGCCAAGGGGGGCGGCCTACCGGGGAGCTGTTTTTT
v_gene: TRBV6-5; j_gene: TRBJ1-6; abundance: NA; d_gene: NA; CDR3aa: CDPAAGQGNSPLHF; CDR3nt: TGCGACCCGGCTGCGGGGCAGGGCAATTCACCCCTCCACTTT
v_gene: TRBV28; j_gene: TRBJ1-1; abundance: NA; d_gene: TRBD1; CDR3aa: CASSGWTGEVLAFF; CDR3nt: TGTGCCAGCAGTGGCTGGACAGGGGAGGTGTTGGCTTTCTTT
v_gene: TRBV9; j_gene: TRBJ2-5; abundance: NA; d_gene: TRBD2; CDR3aa: CASSSGTSGRETQYF; CDR3nt: TGTGCCAGCAGCTCAGGGACTAGCGGGAGGGAGACCCAGTACTTC
v_gene: TRBV10-3; j_gene: TRBJ1-5; abundance: few; d_gene: NA; CDR3aa: CAIRTDNQPQHF; CDR3nt: TGTGCCATCAGGACAGACAATCAGCCCCAGCATTTT
v_gene: TRBV20-1; j_gene: TRBJ1-4; abundance: NA; d_gene: NA; CDR3aa: CSATVNEKLFF; CDR3nt: TGCAGTGCTACCGTTAATGAAAAACTGTTTTTT
v_gene: TRBV19; j_gene: TRBJ1-2; abundance: NA; d_gene: NA; CDR3aa: CASSIGIQGIYGYTF; CDR3nt: TGTGCCAGTAGTATAGGGATCCAGGGGATCTATGGCTACACCTTC
v_gene: TRBV27; j_gene: TRBJ1-1; abundance: NA; d_gene: NA; CDR3aa: CASSLWGDTEAFF; CDR3nt: TGTGCCAGCAGTTTATGGGGGGACACTGAAGCTTTCTTT
v_gene: TRBV2; j_gene: TRBJ2-1; abundance: NA; d_gene: NA; CDR3aa: CASRRLIGGNNEQFF; CDR3nt: TGTGCCAGCAGGAGACTAATAGGGGGTAACAATGAGCAGTTCTTC
v_gene: TRBV30; j_gene: TRBJ1-2; abundance: few; d_gene: NA; CDR3aa: CAWSEGGNYGYTF; CDR3nt: TGTGCCTGGAGCGAAGGAGGAAACTATGGCTACACCTTC
v_gene: TRBV6-6; j_gene: TRBJ1-1; abundance: few; d_gene: NA; CDR3aa: CASGPPGITEAFF; CDR3nt: TGTGCCAGCGGCCCTCCGGGGATCACTGAAGCTTTCTTT